This T cell receptor (beta chain) is from a study of Ad26.COV2.S vaccination and SARS-CoV-2 variants. As for the study in general: Ad26.COV2.S was injected intramuscularly once or twice, 56 days apart.

The germline V and J ends were trimmed by 3 bases and 8 bases, with 14 bases remaining between them. The length of the CDR3 is 15 residues. CDR1 and CDR2 from the germline V gene are MGHRA and YSYEKL. Libraries were prepared by immunoSEQ multiplex PCR; TCRdb keeps only in-frame clonotypes and omits some of them. This table has over 400,000 clones, roughly 90% appearing once. The treatment was: around 19 received Ad26.COV2.S at low or high dose, single or two shots; 5 received placebo; per-sample allocation not given. All samples were drawn on day 63, counting from the first vaccine or placebo injection.

The TCR originated in a person aged 18 to 65 who received the Ad26.COV2.S COVID-19 vaccine or a placebo. V is TRBV4-1 and J is TRBJ1-6; D perhaps matches TRBD1 (6 bases). This specimen consisted of peripheral blood, obtained in a trial of Ad26.COV2.S vaccine versus placebo. The CDR3 here is CASSHDGGRDSPLHF. In DNA form, the CDR3 reads TGCGCCAGCAGCCACGACGGGGGGCGCGATTCACCCCTCCACTTT.